These 3 T cell receptor beta chains were all obtained from the same sample, sequenced in a study of T-cell reconstitution after alpha-beta-depleted transplantation in children. During its preparation, the TCRbeta library received unique molecular identifiers. TCRdb reanalysed the PCR reads using MiXCR and keeps one entry per CDR3 protein. The sample consists of hundreds of thousands of distinct CDR3 sequences, under 15% of them appearing once. This specimen was PBMCs, mostly from graft donor cells, taken 360 days after TCRalphabeta/CD19-depleted stem cell transplant. These receptor sequences come from a male patient aged 10 to 17 who had a stem cell transplant for acute myeloid leukemia, so the T cells may come from the graft donor.

This clonotype was seen more than once but under ten times. V gene TRBV28 combines with J gene TRBJ1-2; D perhaps matches TRBD1 (5 bases). Germline V CDR1 and CDR2: MDHEN, SYDVKM. Trimming left V 4 bases short and J 5 bases short, with 8 bases between. The CDR3 extends over 12 amino acids. The CDR3 loop reads CASSSDSYGYTF. The CDR3 nucleotides are TGTGCCAGCAGTTCAGACAGTTATGGCTACACCTTC.

In this sample, this clonotype turned up a few times. This chain joins TRBV4-2 and TRBJ1-4; D is perhaps TRBD1 (5 bases). The CDR3 extends over 17 amino acids. Trimming pared 0 bases from V and 8 bases from J, leaving 19 bases between. Germline values: CDR1 LGHNA, CDR2 YNFKEQ. CDR3 region: CASSQEAGQILHEKLFF. The CDR3 region has the DNA TGTGCCAGCAGCCAAGAAGCCGGACAAATCCTCCACGAAAAACTGTTTTTT.

This clonotype was counted ten times or more. The CDR3 DNA reads as TGTGCCAGCAGTTGGGGACAGGGGGATAGCAATCAGCCCCAGCATTTT. Protein product: CASSWGQGDSNQPQHF. This chain links TRBV28 with TRBJ1-5; 11 bases match TRBD1. The germline gives CDR1 MDHEN, CDR2 SYDVKM. The CDR3 consists of 16 residues. After removal of 4 bases from V and 0 bases from J, the junction contained 2 bases not matched to a gene.